Sequencing of this T cell receptor beta chain was carried out in a study of blood T cell repertoires in COVID-19. About the research overall: Donors in the United States, Italy and Spain gave samples during acute or convalescent COVID-19. The analysed material was cDNA or gDNA that came from T cells, B-cell-depleted T cells, or PBMCs.

The CDR3 has 14 amino acids. J lost 6 bases, V lost 5 bases, and 8 bases had no gene match. Germline CDR1 SEHNR, CDR2 FQNEAQ (reference sequence). As originally analysed: Amplification from reference gene primers served as the basis for estimated nucleated cell counts. Libraries were prepared by immunoSEQ multiplex PCR; TCRdb keeps only in-frame clonotypes and omits some of them. That table furnishes V, J and clone size, whereas the DNA furnished D and trimming. Of some 100,000 clones in the sample, roughly nine tenths were seen once. This TCR was recovered from a human donor with active COVID-19. The donor label of this sample is uncertain. This chain links TRBV7-9 with TRBJ2-3, with TRBD2 identical over 7 bases. The sample taken for sequencing was peripheral blood. The chain's CDR3 is CASSRPGSGDTQYF. The CDR3, as DNA: TGTGCCAGCAGCAGGCCGGGTAGCGGGGATACGCAGTATTTT.